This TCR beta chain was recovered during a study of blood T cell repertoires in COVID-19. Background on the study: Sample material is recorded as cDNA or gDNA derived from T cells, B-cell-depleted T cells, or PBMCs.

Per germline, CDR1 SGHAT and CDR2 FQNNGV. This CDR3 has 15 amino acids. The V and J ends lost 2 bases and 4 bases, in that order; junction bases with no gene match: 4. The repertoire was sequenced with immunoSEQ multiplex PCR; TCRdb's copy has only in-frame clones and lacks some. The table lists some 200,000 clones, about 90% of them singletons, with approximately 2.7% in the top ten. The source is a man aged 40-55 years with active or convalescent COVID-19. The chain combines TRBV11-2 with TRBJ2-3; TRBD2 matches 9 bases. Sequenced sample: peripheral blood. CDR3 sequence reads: CASSLTLAGPDTQYF. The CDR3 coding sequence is TGTGCCAGCAGCTTAACCCTAGCGGGGCCAGATACGCAGTATTTT.